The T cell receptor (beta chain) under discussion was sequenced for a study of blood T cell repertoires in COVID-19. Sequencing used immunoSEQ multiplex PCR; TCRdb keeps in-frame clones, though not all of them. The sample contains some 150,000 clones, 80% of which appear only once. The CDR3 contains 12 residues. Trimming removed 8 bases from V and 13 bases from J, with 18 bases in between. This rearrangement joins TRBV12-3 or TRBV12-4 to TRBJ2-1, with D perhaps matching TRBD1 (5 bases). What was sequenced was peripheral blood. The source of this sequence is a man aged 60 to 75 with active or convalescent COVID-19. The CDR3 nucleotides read TGTGCCAGCCTAGGGGTGCCTGCCACACAGTTCTTC. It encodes CASLGVPATQFF.